These T cell receptor beta chains were read from a single sample in a study of response to subunit inactivated influenza vaccine. MiXCR, applied by TCRdb to the RT-PCR reads, yields one record per CDR3 protein. The data show roughly 670,000 distinct CDR3 sequences, with about 15% seen just once and 7.5% to 8% held by the top ten. This sample comprised PBMCs from blood, obtained less than 15 days before vaccination. Receptor source: a middle-aged man who received an inactivated influenza vaccine. Both conserved end residues are trimmed from each CDR3. Each record gives: V gene, CDR3 length, clone size, CDR3 protein. The size entry is marked missing in some rows and otherwise reads once, few, many or a size class.

TRBV7-2 14 - ASSLKAGGHSIGYT
TRBV6-5 12 many ASSYSGGGNEQY
TRBV12-3/TRBV12-4 13 - ASSSTGSRNQPQH
TRBV2 8 few ASRLYEQY
TRBV7-9 10 - ASSSSGGEQY
TRBV6-1 11 few ASTGPVNTEAF
TRBV5-6 12 - ASNRGGATGELF
TRBV9 13 few ASSGALADTGELF
TRBV29-1 11 few SVGTGGSNEQF
TRBV7-9 13 - ASSFGATTNEKLF
TRBV7-2 12 - ASSRGRGAYEQY
TRBV2 11 few ASSDIRDYEQY
TRBV3-1 10 many ASSRGTYEQY
TRBV6-1 13 - ASSEGRTINSPLH
TRBV12-3/TRBV12-4 12 - ASGLQGATGELF
TRBV7-6 12 - ASTYDEPPYEQY
TRBV7-8 13 many ASSPRTVMNTEAF
TRBV7-2 15 - ASSPERAGGLRDTQY
TRBV20-1 13 few SARDRGRSHYEQY
TRBV29-1 13 many SVVRQGAFTGELF